These 18 T cell receptor beta chains were sequenced from one sample in a study of T-cell reconstitution after alpha-beta-depleted transplantation in children. The TCRbeta library incorporated unique molecular identifiers. TCRdb independently ran MiXCR on the PCR reads; one entry per CDR3 protein. The repertoire has roughly 17,000 distinct CDR3 sequences, over 10% of them found once; the top ten carry about 72%. The sequencing here drew on PBMCs, mostly from graft donor cells, taken 180 days after TCRalphabeta/CD19-depleted stem cell transplant. These receptor sequences come from a boy under two years old who had a stem cell transplant for Wiskott-Aldrich syndrome, so the T cells may come from the graft donor.

The V gene is TRBV20-1, the J gene TRBJ2-3; 8 bases are a match to TRBD1. This CDR3 has 13 residues. Unmatched junction bases numbered 4, after V lost 3 bases and J lost 5 bases. CDR1 and CDR2 from the germline V gene are DFQATT and SNEGSKA (reference sequence). The CDR3: CSARDTGGDTQYF. The CDR3 DNA sequence: TGCAGTGCTAGGGACACAGGGGGAGATACGCAGTATTTT.

At least ten counts were recorded for this clonotype. This rearrangement joins TRBV7-9 to TRBJ2-1, with D possibly TRBD1 on 6 matching bases. Germline V CDR1 and CDR2: SEHNR, FQNEAQ (reference sequence). This CDR3 is 11 amino acids long. Trimming stripped 1 base from V and 15 bases from J, with 10 bases between. The CDR3 sequence is CASSLDRVPFF. CDR3 DNA: TGTGCCAGCAGCTTAGACAGGGTTCCGTTCTTC.

Of note for this clonotype: At one of its ends the junction is not consistent with the germline gene, which may arise from a read error. The chain has TRBV7-9 and TRBJ1-2; D ambiguous. The CDR3 spans 14 residues. Germline values: CDR1 SEHNR, CDR2 FQNEAQ (reference sequence). CDR3 loop: CATSDSDINYGYTF. In DNA, the CDR3 is TGTGCCACCAGCGATTCCGACATCAACTATGGCTACACCTTC.

This clonotype occurred many times. The chain uses TRBV6-5 and TRBJ2-7, with 11 bases that match TRBD2. The CDR3 extends over 19 amino acids. Germline V CDR1 and CDR2: MNHEY, SVGAGI. Unmatched junction bases numbered 14, after V lost 0 bases and J lost 4 bases. CDR3 sequence: CASSYSNRGSGRAVYEQYF. CDR3 nucleotide sequence: TGTGCCAGCAGTTACTCGAACCGGGGTAGCGGGAGGGCCGTATACGAGCAGTACTTC.

V usage is TRBV19 and J usage is TRBJ2-4; D not resolved. Germline V gene sequence: CDR1 LNHDA, CDR2 SQIVND (reference sequence). V shed 3 bases and J shed 0 bases, with 3 bases lying between them. The CDR3 is made up of 13 amino acids. The CDR3 loop reads CASSILAKNIQYF. CDR3 bases: TGTGCCAGTAGTATTTTAGCCAAAAACATTCAGTACTTC. Combining the CDR3 with reference TRBV19 and TRBJ2-4 gives the whole variable domain DGGITQSPKYLFRKEGQNVTLSCEQNLNHDAMYWYRQDPGQGLRLIYYSQIVNDFQKGDIAEGYSVSREKKESFPLTVTSAQKNPTAFYLCASSILAKNIQYFGAGTRLSVL.

In its sample, this clonotype was seen many times. This sequence joins TRBV18 and TRBJ2-6, with a tentative D call TRBD2 (6 bases). Trimming pared 8 bases from V and 1 base from J, leaving 15 bases between. CDR1 and CDR2 (germline): KGHSH, LQKENI. The length of the CDR3 is 16 residues. CDR3 sequence: CASHSGELSGANVLTF. The CDR3 DNA reads TGTGCCAGCCACTCGGGGGAACTTTCTGGGGCCAACGTCCTGACTTTC.

This clonotype showed up just a few times. This chain connects TRBV6-5 to TRBJ1-4; D unresolved. V was clipped by 8 bases and J by 3 bases, with 7 bases between them. There are 12 residues in the CDR3. The V gene's germline CDR1 is MNHEY and CDR2 SVGAGI. CDR3 region: CASGLANEKLFF. The CDR3 DNA sequence: TGTGCCAGCGGTTTGGCTAATGAAAAACTGTTTTTT.

This clonotype has at least ten counts. This chain uses TRBV5-6 with TRBJ1-4; D not certain. Between the trimmed V and J ends, which lost 5 bases and 9 bases, there was a span of 17 bases. Germline lookup yields CDR1 SGHDT and CDR2 YYEEEE. The CDR3 sequence is 14 residues long. The CDR3 bases are TGTGCCAGCAGTTCAGGCAGCTCAATGAAAAAACTGTTTTTT. Translating gives CASSSGSSMKKLFF.

This clonotype appeared many times. This chain connects TRBV5-1 to TRBJ2-7, with a possible D match to TRBD1 (6 bases). The ends were cut back, 0 bases at V and 2 bases at J, with 9 bases in the middle. There are 14 residues in the CDR3. Germline V gene lookup returns CDR1 SGHRS and CDR2 YFSETQ. CDR3 residues: CASSLVQGTYEQYF. CDR3 in DNA: TGCGCCAGCAGCTTGGTACAGGGAACCTACGAGCAGTACTTC.

This chain joins TRBV7-9 and TRBJ1-2; D is unresolved. Germline lookup yields CDR1 SEHNR and CDR2 FQNEAQ (reference sequence). V gave up 5 bases and J gave up 4 bases, with 17 bases separating them. The CDR3 runs 15 residues. CDR3 protein: CASSLPPTYIYGYTF. As DNA, the CDR3 is TGTGCCAGCAGCCTTCCACCGACATATATCTATGGCTACACCTTC.

This clonotype has at least ten counts. The chain joins TRBV7-9 to TRBJ2-7; D gene unclear. Trimming stripped 5 bases from V and 4 bases from J, with 3 bases between. The CDR3 is 10 residues long. Germline assignment: CDR1 SEHNR and CDR2 FQNEAQ (reference sequence). The CDR3 nucleotides read TGTGCCAGCAGCCTATACGAGCAGTACTTC. Its translation is CASSLYEQYF. The variable domain in full, completed from reference TRBV7-9 and TRBJ2-7, reads DTGVSQNPRHKITKRGQNVTFRCDPISEHNRLYWYRQTLGQGPEFLTYFQNEAQLEKSRLLSDRFSAERPKGSFSTLEIQRTEQGDSAMYLCASSLYEQYFGPGTRLTVT.

This clonotype was seen more than once but under ten times. This chain uses TRBV7-9 with TRBJ1-3; possibly TRBD1 for D (6 bases). The ends were cut back, 5 bases at V and 7 bases at J, with 12 bases in the middle. From germline, CDR1 is SEHNR and CDR2 FQNEAQ (reference sequence). This CDR3 contains 13 residues. The CDR3 protein is CASSGYRDNTIYF. The CDR3 DNA reads TGTGCCAGCAGCGGGTACAGGGACAACACCATATATTTT.

This clonotype appeared a few times. V and J are TRBV28 and TRBJ1-6; the D is unclear. The germline V and J ends were trimmed by 9 bases and 18 bases, with 9 bases remaining between them. The V gene's germline CDR1 is MDHEN and CDR2 SYDVKM. The CDR3 totals 8 residues. The CDR3 nucleotides read TGTGCCAGGTACCCGTACCACTTT. Protein: CARYPYHF.

This clonotype was recorded many times. J is TRBJ2-3 and V is TRBV29-1; 7 positions match TRBD2. The CDR3 runs 15 residues. The germline gives CDR1 SQVTM, CDR2 ANQGSEA. Trimming cost V 3 bases and J 9 bases; bases outside gene matches: 15. CDR3 nucleotide sequence: TGCAGCGTTGAGATAGCGGGCCTCTCTAAGGGCACGCAGTATTTT. Translation gives CSVEIAGLSKGTQYF.

The chain is built from TRBV5-1 and TRBJ2-3, with no clear D. Trimming pared 1 base from V and 3 bases from J, leaving 12 bases between. The length of the CDR3 is 15 residues. The germline V gene encodes CDR1 SGHRS and CDR2 YFSETQ. CDR3 sequence reads: CASSLSGSTTDTQYF. The CDR3 DNA sequence: TGCGCCAGCAGCTTGTCCGGAAGTACGACAGATACGCAGTATTTT.

There are many counts of this clonotype. As DNA, the CDR3 is TGTGCCAGCAGCCGGGACAGCTTCTACGAGCAGTACTTC. It specifies CASSRDSFYEQYF. This chain connects TRBV3-1 to TRBJ2-7; 7 bases match TRBD1. The CDR3 runs 13 residues. Looked up from germline, CDR1 is LGHDT and CDR2 is YNNKEL (reference sequence). The ends lost 4 bases at V and 3 bases at J; junction bases unmatched: 3.

This clonotype was seen at least ten times. The J gene is TRBJ2-7, the V gene TRBV6-2 or TRBV6-3, with unresolved D. Germline V gene lookup returns CDR1 MNHEY and CDR2 SVGEGT. CDR3 length: 11 residues. V was shortened by 5 bases and J by 4 bases, with 6 bases between the two germline ends. The CDR3 region is CASSLIYEQYF. CDR3 DNA sequence: TGTGCCAGCAGTCTGATTTACGAGCAGTACTTC.

The chain employs TRBV7-9 and TRBJ1-2; D remains unclear. Germline V CDR1 and CDR2: SEHNR, FQNEAQ (reference sequence). The CDR3 loop spans 15 amino acids. With 3 bases removed from V and 3 bases from J, the gap between germline ends came to 14 bases. The CDR3 DNA follows: TGTGCCAGCAGCTTTGGCCGTATTCCCGACTATGGCTACACCTTC. It encodes CASSFGRIPDYGYTF.